Below are 17 T cell receptor beta chains sequenced from a single sample in a study of T-cell memory formation after mild COVID-19. From the 5' RACE reads, TCRdb called clonotypes with MiXCR, one entry per CDR3 protein. The sample consists of 450,000 or so distinct CDR3 sequences, around 20% of them appearing once. The sequenced material came from PBMCs or a T cell subset sorted from them (not recorded which). Receptors originate from an adult woman who had mild COVID-19 (a few samples of this study predate the infection). Cell type and time point are not known.

CDR3 amino acids: CASSSLGRGLRGTQYF. The DNA of the CDR3 is TGTGCCAGCAGCTCCTTAGGGCGGGGCCTGAGAGGGACCCAGTACTTC. The chain couples TRBV7-2 to TRBJ2-5, with D possibly being TRBD2 (6 bases). CDR3 length: 16 residues. V lost 4 bases, J lost 7 bases, and 22 bases lay in between. Germline V CDR1 and CDR2: SGHTA, FQGNSA.

The V gene is TRBV7-6, the J gene TRBJ2-7; D might be TRBD1 (5 bases). CDR1 and CDR2 (germline): SGHVS, FNYEAQ. V was cut by 2 bases and J by 5 bases, with 22 bases left in between. This CDR3 comprises 17 residues. The CDR3 loop is CASSLRAGRLNGNEQYF. The CDR3 DNA is TGTGCCAGCAGCTTACGGGCAGGGCGGCTTAATGGGAACGAGCAGTACTTC.

The chain carries TRBV12-3 or TRBV12-4 and TRBJ2-3; no definite D call. The CDR3 runs 13 residues. Trimming shortened V by 5 bases and J by 0 bases, and 6 bases separated the two germline ends. CDR3 nucleotide sequence: TGTGCCAGCAGTGGTGCGAGCACAGATACGCAGTATTTT. It encodes CASSGASTDTQYF.

The gene calls are TRBV2 and TRBJ2-1, with D maybe TRBD2 (8 bases). With 6 bases removed from V and 4 bases from J, the gap between germline ends came to 16 bases. The CDR3 length is 15 residues. CDR1 is SNHLY and CDR2 is FYNNEI in the germline V gene. Here the CDR3 DNA reads TGTGCCAGCAGCGAGGGGGCTAGCGGGTACAATGAGCAGTTCTTC. Amino acids: CASSEGASGYNEQFF.

This clonotype was seen more than once but under ten times. The chain combines TRBV2 with TRBJ1-1, with unresolved D. The CDR3 covers 13 residues. Germline CDR1 and CDR2: SNHLY and FYNNEI. Trimming removed 11 bases at V and 0 bases at J, with 13 bases between. CDR3 sequence: CAGKDTLNTEAFF. The CDR3 nucleotides are TGTGCCGGCAAAGACACTTTGAACACTGAAGCTTTCTTT.

This clonotype occurred many times. The junction and the germline gene differ at one end; a read error may be behind it. The J gene is TRBJ2-7, the V gene TRBV5-1; no definite D call. The CDR3 length is 11 residues. Germline V gene lookup returns CDR1 SGHRS and CDR2 YFSETQ. The CDR3 spells CASSASYEQYF. The CDR3 nucleotides are TGTGCCAGCAGCGCCTCCTACGAGCAGTACTTC.

This clonotype turned up a few times. The gene calls are TRBV12-3 or TRBV12-4 and TRBJ2-3; D call uncertain. V lost 5 bases and J 9 bases, leaving 15 bases between the germline ends. This CDR3 has 13 residues. The CDR3 loop is CASSENRALTQYF. The CDR3 DNA is TGTGCCAGCAGTGAGAACAGAGCACTGACGCAGTATTTT.

This clonotype has a handful of counts. CDR3 in amino acids: CASSSLDRSSYNEQFF. DNA for the CDR3: TGTGCCAGCAGTTCCTTGGACAGGAGCTCCTACAATGAGCAGTTCTTC. The chain has TRBV12-3 or TRBV12-4 and TRBJ2-1; the match to TRBD1 covers 7 bases. With 4 bases clipped from V and 0 bases from J, the junction kept 6 bases outside the gene matches. CDR3 length: 16 amino acids.

The rearrangement links TRBV7-9 to TRBJ2-7; a possible D gene is TRBD1 (6 bases). There are 14 residues in the CDR3. Deletions cut 5 bases from V and 5 bases from J, with 16 bases between. Germline lookup yields CDR1 SEHNR and CDR2 FQNEAQ (reference sequence). The CDR3 protein is CASSPWDTGHEQYF. The CDR3 DNA is TGTGCCAGCAGCCCCTGGGACACCGGTCACGAGCAGTACTTC.

The J gene is TRBJ1-6, the V gene TRBV5-1, with unresolved D. Germline V gene data show CDR1 as SGHRS and CDR2 as YFSETQ. Trimming removed 3 bases from V and 8 bases from J, with 12 bases in between. This CDR3 comprises 14 residues. CDR3 amino acids: CASSSGLGHSPLHF. CDR3 nucleotides: TGCGCCAGCAGCTCGGGGTTAGGGCATTCACCCCTCCACTTT.

This clonotype was picked up a small number of times. This chain joins TRBV6-9 and TRBJ2-1, with 13 bases identical to TRBD2. This CDR3 is built from 16 residues. From germline, CDR1 is MNHGY and CDR2 SVAAGI. V gave up 5 bases and J gave up 8 bases; unmatched junction bases: 9. In DNA, the CDR3 is TGTGCCAGCAGTCAGACTAGCGGGAGGCCACAGGATGAGCAGTTCTTC. Translating gives CASSQTSGRPQDEQFF.

This clonotype was seen more than once but under ten times. The gene calls are TRBV7-3 and TRBJ2-7; 7 bases are a match to TRBD1. Germline V gene data show CDR1 as SGHTA and CDR2 as FQGTGA. Trimming took 1 base from V and 1 from J; bases not matched to a gene: 7. The CDR3 runs 16 residues. The CDR3 nucleotides are TGTGCCAGCAGCTTAAGAGGGGGCGCGGCGTCCTACGAGCAGTACTTC. Translating it yields CASSLRGGAASYEQYF.

The CDR3 coding sequence is TGTGCCACCAGCAGAGATCTAATGTTCGGGGGGGCCTCAGATACGCAGTATTTT. This codes for CATSRDLMFGGASDTQYF. This rearrangement joins TRBV15 to TRBJ2-3; 8 bases align to TRBD2. Trimming at V came to 0 bases and at J to 4 bases, leaving 12 bases not matched to a gene. The CDR3 loop spans 18 amino acids. The germline CDR1 and CDR2 sequences are LNHNV and YYDKDF (reference sequence).

The V call is TRBV24-1, the J call TRBJ1-5; 7 nucleotides match TRBD1. J lost 9 bases, V lost 12 bases, and 16 bases had no gene match. The germline CDR1 and CDR2 sequences are KGHDR and SFDVKD. The CDR3 extends over 14 amino acids. As DNA, the CDR3 is TGTGCCCTGACCGGCGAGGGGGCTGGGGGGCCCCAGCATTTT. Translating it yields CALTGEGAGGPQHF.

This clonotype appeared many times. V gene TRBV24-1 combines with J gene TRBJ2-1; D unclear. This CDR3 is built from 13 residues. Germline CDR1 is KGHDR and CDR2 is SFDVKD. V was cut by 4 bases and J by 5 bases, with 8 bases left in between. The DNA for the CDR3 is TGTGCCACCAGTGACCTCCGGGACAATGAGCAGTTCTTC. It is translated as CATSDLRDNEQFF.

This chain uses TRBV7-9 with TRBJ2-7; D is possibly TRBD2 (6 bases). Trimming removed 4 bases from V and 2 bases from J, with 9 bases in between. The CDR3 is 13 residues long. Germline-derived CDR1 and CDR2 are SEHNR and FQNEAQ (reference sequence). The CDR3 nucleotides are TGTGCCAGCAGCTCCCGGACTACCTACGAGCAGTACTTC. Translation: CASSSRTTYEQYF.

Ten or more counts support this clonotype. The chain links TRBV5-1 to TRBJ2-3; D perhaps matches TRBD2 (6 bases). This CDR3 is built from 13 residues. V was pared by 4 bases and J by 0 bases, with 6 bases between. CDR1 and CDR2 from the germline V gene are SGHRS and YFSETQ. Here the CDR3 DNA reads TGCGCCAGCAGCCGGGAGAGCACAGATACGCAGTATTTT. This sequence encodes CASSRESTDTQYF.